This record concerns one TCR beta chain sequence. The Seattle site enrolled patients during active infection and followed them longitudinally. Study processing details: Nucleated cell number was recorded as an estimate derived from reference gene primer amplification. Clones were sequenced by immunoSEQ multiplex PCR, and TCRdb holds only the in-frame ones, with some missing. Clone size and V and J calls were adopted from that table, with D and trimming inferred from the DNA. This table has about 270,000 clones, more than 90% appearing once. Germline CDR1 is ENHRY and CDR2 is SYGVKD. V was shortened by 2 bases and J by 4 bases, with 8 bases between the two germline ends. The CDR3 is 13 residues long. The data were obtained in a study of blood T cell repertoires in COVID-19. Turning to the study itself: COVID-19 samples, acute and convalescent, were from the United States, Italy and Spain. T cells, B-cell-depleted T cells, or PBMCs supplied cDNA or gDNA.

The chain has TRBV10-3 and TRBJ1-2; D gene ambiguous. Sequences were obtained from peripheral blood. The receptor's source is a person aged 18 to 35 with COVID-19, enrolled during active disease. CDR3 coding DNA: TGTGCCATCAGTGAGGAGTCCCTCTATGGCTACACCTTC. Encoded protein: CAISEESLYGYTF.